What follows are 21 T cell receptor beta chains derived from one specimen sequenced in a study of T cell repertoires in cytomegalovirus infection (dated 2019 in TCRdb). Sequencing used an Illumina HiSeq 1500. Clones were called with MiXCR by TCRdb after fastp trimmed the public reads at Q25, and only in-frame beta chains were retained. Identical CDR3 proteins give one entry, which carries the most common genes and DNA. This sample has some 320,000 distinct CDR3 sequences in its table, and 9.5% of those were observed once. The ten largest clonotypes hold 3.5% to 4.5% of the sample. Source material: PBMCs. The receptors stem from a human donor in good health (CMV status not recorded). Some clones in this sample may be carry-over from other donors' samples.

This clonotype occurred a few times. The V call is TRBV6-1, the J call TRBJ1-2; no firm D call. The CDR3 runs 14 residues. Germline CDR1 and CDR2: MNHNS and SASEGT. V was cut by 0 bases and J by 7 bases, with 12 bases left in between. This chain's CDR3 is CASSEAPDRVGYTF. CDR3 DNA: TGTGCCAGCAGTGAAGCCCCCGATCGGGTTGGCTACACCTTC.

The V call is TRBV7-6, the J call TRBJ2-5, with D possibly matching TRBD2 (5 bases). The CDR3 runs to 17 residues. Germline V gene lookup returns CDR1 SGHVS and CDR2 FNYEAQ. Trimming took 1 base from V and 4 from J, leaving 19 bases between them. The CDR3 protein is CASSLEMDPWRAETQYF. In DNA, the CDR3 is TGTGCCAGCAGCTTAGAGATGGACCCATGGCGGGCAGAGACCCAGTACTTC.

This clonotype was observed a handful of times. This rearrangement joins TRBV27 to TRBJ2-5; TRBD2 agrees at 11 bases. The CDR3 consists of 14 residues. Germline V gives CDR1 MNHEY, CDR2 SMNVEV (reference sequence). The V gene end was trimmed by 5 bases and the J gene end by 7 bases; junction bases not matched to a gene: 6. CDR3: CASSILAGAATQYF. For the CDR3, the DNA is TGTGCCAGCAGTATACTAGCGGGAGCGGCGACCCAGTACTTC.

The chain uses TRBV25-1 and TRBJ1-1, with unresolved D. With 8 bases removed from V and 7 bases from J, the gap between germline ends came to 11 bases. The V gene's germline CDR1 is MGHDK and CDR2 SYGVNS. The CDR3 extends over 11 amino acids. The CDR3 sequence is CASLGRIEAFF. DNA for the CDR3: TGTGCCAGCCTAGGAAGAATTGAAGCTTTCTTT.

This chain joins TRBV7-2 and TRBJ2-3, with TRBD1 as a possible D gene (5 bases). Trimming took off 0 bases at V and 4 bases at J, with 11 bases between the two ends. The CDR3 consists of 15 residues. In germline, CDR1 is SGHTA, CDR2 FQGNSA. The CDR3 loop is CASSLAAGIADTQYF. The CDR3 DNA follows: TGTGCCAGCAGCTTAGCGGCAGGGATAGCAGATACGCAGTATTTT.

In this sample, this clonotype turned up many times. The chain links TRBV9 to TRBJ1-5; tentatively, D is TRBD1 (5 bases). Between the trimmed V and J ends, which lost 0 bases and 3 bases, there was a span of 10 bases. Germline CDR1 SGDLS, CDR2 YYNGEE. This CDR3 region has 15 residues. CDR3: CASSVGGGINQPQHF. In DNA, the CDR3 is TGTGCCAGCAGCGTAGGTGGGGGGATCAATCAGCCCCAGCATTTT.

This clonotype was detected many times. The rearrangement joins TRBV7-2 to TRBJ2-2, with 8 bases aligning to TRBD2. Germline trimming cut 5 bases from V and 0 bases from J; bases unmatched to any gene: 2. This CDR3 is 15 amino acids long. Germline CDR1 and CDR2: SGHTA and FQGNSA. The CDR3: CASSHSGTNTGELFF. CDR3 in DNA: TGTGCCAGCAGCCATAGCGGGACGAACACCGGGGAGCTGTTTTTT.

This chain uses TRBV11-2 with TRBJ1-1; no reliable D call. The CDR3 is made up of 16 amino acids. CDR1 SGHAT and CDR2 FQNNGV come from the germline V gene. Trimming stripped 1 base from V and 1 base from J, with 13 bases between. The CDR3 region is CASSLVARRGNTEAFF. In DNA form, the CDR3 reads TGTGCCAGCAGCTTAGTAGCCCGGCGGGGGAACACTGAAGCTTTCTTT.

The V and J genes are TRBV12-3 or TRBV12-4 and TRBJ2-5; 8 bases align to TRBD2. Trimming took 5 bases from V and 3 from J; bases not matched to a gene: 11. The length of the CDR3 is 16 residues. CDR3 bases: TGTGCCAGCAGTCCCCCGGAGCTAGCGGGTGAAGAGACCCAGTACTTC. Encoded protein: CASSPPELAGEETQYF.

This clonotype has a count of ten or more. V and J are TRBV7-2 and TRBJ1-2, with 9 nucleotides matching TRBD1. After removal of 5 bases from V and 6 bases from J, the junction contained 7 bases not matched to a gene. The V gene's germline CDR1 is SGHTA and CDR2 FQGNSA. There are 14 residues in the CDR3. The chain's CDR3 is CASSMYGTGNGYTF. Written as DNA, the CDR3 is TGTGCCAGCAGCATGTACGGGACAGGGAATGGCTACACCTTC.

This clonotype was counted only a few times. The chain couples TRBV20-1 to TRBJ2-1; D is perhaps TRBD1 (5 bases). The CDR3 sequence is 15 residues long. Germline loops: CDR1 DFQATT, CDR2 SNEGSKA (reference sequence). The V end was cut by 2 bases, the J end by 1 base, with 12 bases between. CDR3 region: CSARPQGRSYNEQFF. The CDR3 coding sequence is TGCAGTGCTAGACCCCAGGGCAGGTCCTACAATGAGCAGTTCTTC.

A few counts support this clonotype. The genes are TRBV20-1 and TRBJ1-1; D unresolved. Per germline, CDR1 DFQATT and CDR2 SNEGSKA (reference sequence). Trimming pared 0 bases from V and 0 bases from J, leaving 20 bases between. This CDR3 has 18 amino acids. CDR3 amino acids: CSARDPAKQLIMNTEAFF. As DNA, the CDR3 is TGCAGTGCTAGAGACCCTGCTAAACAGCTGATAATGAACACTGAAGCTTTCTTT.

The CDR3 nucleotides read TGTGCCAGCAGATCCAACAGGGAGGGCTACACCTTC. This codes for CASRSNREGYTF. The chain has TRBV28 and TRBJ1-2; D perhaps matches TRBD1 (6 bases). V was clipped by 6 bases and J by 8 bases, with 13 bases between them. CDR1 is MDHEN and CDR2 is SYDVKM in the germline V gene. This CDR3 is built from 12 residues.

This clonotype has a count of ten or more. The J gene is TRBJ2-2, the V gene TRBV7-2, with a weak D call TRBD1 (5 bases). The CDR3 runs to 13 residues. Trimming took 4 bases from V and 6 from J, leaving 9 bases between them. The germline V gene has CDR1 SGHTA and CDR2 FQGNSA. The CDR3 is CASSWQGPGELFF. DNA for the CDR3: TGTGCCAGCAGCTGGCAGGGTCCCGGGGAGCTGTTTTTT.

This clonotype was detected ten times or more. The chain has TRBV7-2 and TRBJ2-5; 11 positions agree with TRBD2. CDR3 length: 16 residues. Germline CDR1 SGHTA, CDR2 FQGNSA. V was pared by 5 bases and J by 4 bases, with 9 bases of the junction left unmatched. CDR3 nucleotide sequence: TGTGCCAGCAGCCTCAACCTAGCGGGGGGCCGAGAGACCCAGTACTTC. Translation: CASSLNLAGGRETQYF.

A few counts support this clonotype. The V call is TRBV4-1, the J call TRBJ2-7; TRBD2 aligns across 15 bases. J was trimmed by 2 bases and V by 4 bases; bases with no gene match: 12. The CDR3 consists of 19 residues. The germline V gene has CDR1 MGHRA and CDR2 YSYEKL. The CDR3 loop is CASSPMWGLAGGSPYEQYF. The CDR3 region has the DNA TGCGCCAGCAGCCCCATGTGGGGACTAGCGGGGGGATCCCCCTACGAGCAGTACTTC.

CDR3 sequence reads: CASSLSWGGDTIYF. In DNA form, the CDR3 reads TGTGCCAGCAGTTTATCGTGGGGGGGAGACACCATATATTTT. The chain is built from TRBV28 and TRBJ1-3; a possible D gene is TRBD1 (5 bases). The CDR3 extends over 14 amino acids. Trimming pared 1 base from V and 8 bases from J, leaving 12 bases between. Germline CDR1 MDHEN, CDR2 SYDVKM.

The gene calls are TRBV7-2 and TRBJ2-3; D not certain. The CDR3 is made up of 13 amino acids. The germline V gene has CDR1 SGHTA and CDR2 FQGNSA. V was cut by 5 bases and J by 7 bases, with 13 bases left in between. The CDR3 here is CASSPSPTYTQYF. As DNA, the CDR3 is TGTGCCAGCAGCCCCTCCCCAACATATACGCAGTATTTT.

This clonotype was seen a handful of times. V usage is TRBV6-5 and J usage is TRBJ1-6, with 8 bases fitting TRBD1. V gave up 6 bases and J gave up 7 bases; unmatched junction bases: 8. Germline assignment: CDR1 MNHEY and CDR2 SVGAGI. This CDR3 is 15 amino acids long. The DNA for the CDR3 is TGTGCCAGCAGCAAGCCGGGACAGGCGAATTCACCCCTCCACTTT. It codes for CASSKPGQANSPLHF.

This clonotype was counted ten times or more. The V call is TRBV7-7, the J call TRBJ2-2; 8 bases are a match to TRBD2. V was pared by 8 bases and J by 3 bases, with 5 bases of the junction left unmatched. This CDR3 contains 14 residues. Germline V gene lookup returns CDR1 SSHAT and CDR2 FNYEAQ (reference sequence). The CDR3 sequence is CASSGGLDTGELFF. The CDR3 DNA reads TGTGCCAGCTCGGGAGGGCTAGACACCGGGGAGCTGTTTTTT.

This clonotype was observed at least ten times. The CDR3 here is CASSLRQGGGQETQYF. In DNA, the CDR3 is TGTGCCAGCAGCCTTCGACAGGGGGGAGGCCAAGAGACCCAGTACTTC. The V call is TRBV7-2, the J call TRBJ2-5; the match to TRBD1 covers 9 bases. V gave up 5 bases and J gave up 1 base; unmatched junction bases: 8. The germline CDR1 and CDR2 sequences are SGHTA and FQGNSA. CDR3 length equals 16 residues. Complete variable domain (other parts from reference TRBV7-2 and TRBJ2-5): GAGVSQSPSNKVTEKGKDVELRCDPISGHTALYWYRQSLGQGLEFLIYFQGNSAPDKSGLPSDRFSAERTGGSVSTLTIQRTQQEDSAVYLCASSLRQGGGQETQYFGPGTRLLVL.